This is a list of T cell receptor beta chains from one sample in a study of T cell repertoires in cytomegalovirus infection. TCRdb independently ran MiXCR on the reads; one entry per CDR3 protein. The table has 180,000 or so distinct CDR3 sequences, 17% seen once; the top ten hold approximately 25%. The sample comprised CD8+ T cells from PBMCs. Receptor source: a human donor in good health (CMV status not recorded). Some clones in this sample may be carry-over from other donors' samples. Each CDR3 is given with its conserved first and last residue. D genes are given only for firm matches. Size is stated for part of the rows, as once, few or many counts, or as a class when the clone is expanded.

V gene: TRBV7-6; J gene: TRBJ2-7; CDR3 length: 15; D gene: -; clone size: few; CDR3 protein: CASSLNAGPKGEQYF; CDR3 DNA: TGTGCCAGCAGCCTCAACGCCGGGCCTAAGGGCGAGCAGTACTTC
V gene: TRBV7-8; J gene: TRBJ2-2; CDR3 length: 15; D gene: -; clone size: few; CDR3 protein: CASSLEGMGTGELFF; CDR3 DNA: TGTGCCAGCAGCTTAGAGGGGATGGGCACCGGGGAGCTGTTTTTT
V gene: TRBV7-2; J gene: TRBJ1-1; CDR3 length: 17; D gene: -; clone size: -; CDR3 protein: CASSPREGLIMNTEAFF; CDR3 DNA: TGTGCCAGCAGCCCCAGGGAGGGGCTTATCATGAACACTGAAGCTTTCTTT
V gene: TRBV7-2; J gene: TRBJ2-1; CDR3 length: 15; D gene: -; clone size: few; CDR3 protein: CASSLNGRIYNEQFF; CDR3 DNA: TGTGCCAGCAGCTTAAACGGCAGAATCTACAATGAGCAGTTCTTC
V gene: TRBV7-2; J gene: TRBJ2-1; CDR3 length: 16; D gene: TRBD2; clone size: many; CDR3 protein: CASSFLESGVYNEQFF; CDR3 DNA: TGTGCCAGCAGCTTCTTGGAAAGCGGGGTGTACAATGAGCAGTTCTTC
V gene: TRBV18; J gene: TRBJ2-7; CDR3 length: 17; D gene: -; clone size: -; CDR3 protein: CASSRRGTEVFGYEQYF; CDR3 DNA: TGTGCCAGCTCACGACGTGGGACGGAAGTTTTTGGCTACGAGCAGTACTTC
V gene: TRBV6-2/TRBV6-3; J gene: TRBJ1-1; CDR3 length: 13; D gene: -; clone size: few; CDR3 protein: CASRAGQNTEAFF; CDR3 DNA: TGTGCCAGCAGAGCTGGGCAGAACACTGAAGCTTTCTTT
V gene: TRBV28; J gene: TRBJ1-2; CDR3 length: 13; D gene: -; clone size: few; CDR3 protein: CASSPSGVYGYTF; CDR3 DNA: TGTGCCAGCAGCCCATCCGGGGTTTATGGCTACACCTTC
V gene: TRBV6-1; J gene: TRBJ1-2; CDR3 length: 14; D gene: TRBD1; clone size: many; CDR3 protein: CASSWGQSSDGYTF; CDR3 DNA: TGTGCCAGCAGTTGGGGACAGTCCTCAGATGGCTACACCTTC
V gene: TRBV28; J gene: TRBJ2-7; CDR3 length: 15; D gene: -; clone size: few; CDR3 protein: CASSRLVGIWREQYF; CDR3 DNA: TGTGCCAGCAGCCGTCTTGTGGGGATATGGCGCGAGCAGTACTTC
V gene: TRBV27; J gene: TRBJ2-2; CDR3 length: 14; D gene: -; clone size: few; CDR3 protein: CASSLNDNTGELFF; CDR3 DNA: TGTGCCAGCAGTTTAAATGATAACACCGGGGAGCTGTTTTTT
V gene: TRBV7-2; J gene: TRBJ2-5; CDR3 length: 14; D gene: -; clone size: -; CDR3 protein: CASSLKPPKETQYF; CDR3 DNA: TGTGCCAGCAGCTTAAAACCCCCAAAAGAGACCCAGTACTTC
V gene: TRBV6-6; J gene: TRBJ2-5; CDR3 length: 13; D gene: -; clone size: -; CDR3 protein: CASSLESMGTQYF; CDR3 DNA: TGTGCCAGCAGTTTGGAGTCAATGGGGACCCAGTACTTC
V gene: TRBV7-8; J gene: TRBJ2-7; CDR3 length: 18; D gene: TRBD1; clone size: -; CDR3 protein: CASSLGRTGDRLSYEQYF; CDR3 DNA: TGTGCCAGCAGCTTAGGGAGGACAGGGGACCGTCTAAGCTACGAGCAGTACTTC
V gene: TRBV7-9; J gene: TRBJ1-2; CDR3 length: 14; D gene: -; clone size: -; CDR3 protein: CASSPGWAPHGYTF; CDR3 DNA: TGTGCCAGCAGCCCAGGCTGGGCCCCCCATGGCTACACCTTC
V gene: TRBV7-9; J gene: TRBJ1-4; CDR3 length: 13; D gene: -; clone size: -; CDR3 protein: CASSRDLIEKLFF; CDR3 DNA: TGTGCCAGCAGCCGGGACCTTATTGAAAAACTGTTTTTT